The 10 T cell receptor beta chains reported below all come from one sample, sequenced in a study of glioma-infiltrating T cells. Using RNA template, CDR3s of TCR alpha and beta were amplified with iRepertoire arm-PCR. TCRdb reprocessed the multiplex PCR reads with MiXCR, giving one entry per CDR3 protein. The sample consists of about 93,000 distinct CDR3 sequences, roughly 40% of them appearing once. Material for sequencing was glioma tissue, nonneoplastic brain tissue, or PBMCs (not recorded which). Receptors originate from a human donor with low-grade glioma or glioblastoma, undergoing nonglioma brain surgery, or in good health (not recorded which).

This clonotype showed up many times. The chain employs TRBV2 and TRBJ2-1, with TRBD1 identical over 9 bases. The CDR3 is made up of 14 amino acids. Germline V gene data show CDR1 as SNHLY and CDR2 as FYNNEI. With 4 bases clipped from V and 6 bases from J, the junction kept 4 bases outside the gene matches. The CDR3 coding sequence is TGTGCCAGCAGTGGGGGACAGGGAGGCAATGAGCAGTTCTTC. Encoded protein: CASSGGQGGNEQFF.

This clonotype was seen many times. J is TRBJ1-1 and V is TRBV6-1; D ambiguous. Per the germline V gene, CDR1 is MNHNS and CDR2 is SASEGT. The V gene lost 6 bases and the J gene lost 5 bases, with 16 bases spanning the gap. The CDR3 has 14 amino acids. CDR3 nucleotide sequence: TGTGCCAGCAGCAAAAAGGGTGAAGGAACTGAAGCTTTCTTT. Translating it yields CASSKKGEGTEAFF.

This rearrangement joins TRBV5-5 to TRBJ2-1; the match to TRBD1 covers 8 bases. Per germline, CDR1 SGHKS and CDR2 YYEKEE (reference sequence). The V segment lost 4 bases and the J segment 13 bases; nucleotides outside the gene matches: 13. The CDR3 sequence is 14 residues long. The CDR3 sequence is CASSHPRGRETQFF. In nucleotides, the CDR3 is TGTGCCAGCAGCCATCCCAGGGGGCGAGAGACCCAGTTCTTC. Complete variable domain (other parts from reference TRBV5-5 and TRBJ2-1): DAGVTQSPTHLIKTRGQQVTLRCSPISGHKSVSWYQQVLGQGPQFIFQYYEKEERGRGNFPDRFSARQFPNYSSELNVNALLLGDSALYLCASSHPRGRETQFFGPGTRLTVL.

In the case of this clonotype: This may arise from a read error, as a much more abundant clone is one base away. This CDR3 is missing its conserved last phenylalanine or tryptophan, likely due to a read error. The chain links TRBV10-3 to TRBJ2-5; D is undetermined. The CDR3 consists of 15 residues. CDR1 is ENHRY, CDR2 SYGVKD, per germline. With 0 bases removed from V and 1 base from J, the gap between germline ends came to 9 bases. CDR3 protein: CAISESGAGQETQYL. The CDR3 DNA reads as TGTGCCATCAGTGAGTCGGGTGCAGGCCAAGAGACCCAGTACCTC.

This clonotype was seen only once. The chain joins TRBV20-1 to TRBJ2-3; D assignment may be TRBD1 or TRBD2 (6 bases each). V was clipped by 3 bases and J by 0 bases, with 13 bases between them. Germline lookup yields CDR1 DFQATT and CDR2 SNEGSKA (reference sequence). CDR3 length equals 15 residues. The DNA of the CDR3 is TGCAGTGCTAGGTTGGCGGGACACAGCACAGATACGCAGTATTTT. This translates into CSARLAGHSTDTQYF.

The chain carries TRBV6-1 and TRBJ2-1, with 7 bases identical to TRBD1. The CDR3 is 17 amino acids. J was trimmed by 3 bases and V by 6 bases; bases with no gene match: 14. Germline assignment: CDR1 MNHNS and CDR2 SASEGT. In DNA form, the CDR3 reads TGTGCCAGCAGCCCAAGGCAGGGGGTTAGCTTCTACAATGAGCAGTTCTTC. This encodes CASSPRQGVSFYNEQFF.

Many counts were recorded for this clonotype. J is TRBJ2-7 and V is TRBV5-1, with D unclear. Germline V gives CDR1 SGHRS, CDR2 YFSETQ. This CDR3 has 11 amino acids. V was cut by 7 bases and J by 7 bases, with 12 bases left in between. CDR3 protein: CASGELGEQYF. CDR3 sequence (DNA): TGCGCCAGCGGGGAATTGGGTGAGCAGTACTTC. The full variable domain, with the rest looked up from reference TRBV5-1 and TRBJ2-7, is KAGVTQTPRYLIKTRGQQVTLSCSPISGHRSVSWYQQTPGQGLQFLFEYFSETQRNKGNFPGRFSGRQFSNSRSEMNVSTLELGDSALYLCASGELGEQYFGPGTRLTVT.

In the case of this clonotype: A much more abundant neighbour one base away suggests this may be a read error. The genes are TRBV7-9 and TRBJ1-1; the D is unclear. CDR3 length: 17 amino acids. Germline CDR1 is SEHNR and CDR2 is FQNEAQ (reference sequence). V lost 3 bases to trimming and J lost 10 bases, with 27 bases between them. The CDR3 region has the DNA TGTGCCAGCAGCTTGGTTCTGCGCGACATTCGCCCTCGTGTAGCTTTCTTT. Translated: CASSLVLRDIRPRVAFF.

This clonotype was recorded at least ten times. The V gene is TRBV29-1, the J gene TRBJ2-1; 9 nucleotides match TRBD2. Germline V gene lookup returns CDR1 SQVTM and CDR2 ANQGSEA. With V trimmed by 3 bases and J by 2 bases, 5 bases remained unmatched. This CDR3 comprises 15 residues. DNA for the CDR3: TGCAGCGTTGACATCGGCGGGGGGGCCTACAATGAGCAGTTCTTC. Protein: CSVDIGGGAYNEQFF.

At least ten counts were recorded for this clonotype. J is TRBJ1-5 and V is TRBV29-1; perhaps TRBD1 as D (6 bases). Germline CDR1 is SQVTM and CDR2 is ANQGSEA. V was pared by 6 bases and J by 5 bases, with 14 bases between. This CDR3 is built from 13 residues. CDR3 DNA: TGCAGCGTCTCGACAGGACTCTATCAGCCCCAGCATTTT. Protein: CSVSTGLYQPQHF.